Below, 25 T cell receptor beta chains from the same sample are listed, as sequenced in a study of T cell changes during pregnancy in multiple sclerosis. Using immunoSEQ multiplex PCR, the repertoire was profiled, and TCRdb retains in-frame clones only, with some absent. The sample includes 28,000 or so clones, 80% to 90% of them seen just once. This material consisted of CD4+ T cells from peripheral blood mononuclear cells, taken in the first trimester of pregnancy. Every receptor here comes from a female donor in good health, enrolled as a control in a pregnancy study.

The V call is TRBV6-5, the J call TRBJ2-1; TRBD1 agrees at 7 bases. From germline, CDR1 is MNHEY and CDR2 SVGAGI. With V trimmed by 8 bases and J by 6 bases, 7 bases remained unmatched. The CDR3 runs to 13 residues. CDR3 sequence: CASGDRVSNEQFF. The DNA for the CDR3 is TGTGCCAGCGGAGACAGGGTGAGCAATGAGCAGTTCTTC.

This clone has only a few counts. The genes are TRBV25-1 and TRBJ1-1; 9 bases align to TRBD1. Germline loops: CDR1 MGHDK, CDR2 SYGVNS. The V and J ends lost 6 bases and 4 bases, in that order; junction bases with no gene match: 9. The CDR3 extends over 15 amino acids. The CDR3 DNA sequence: TGTGCCAGCAGGCCCCCACAGGGGGCGGGCACTGAAGCTTTCTTT. Amino acids: CASRPPQGAGTEAFF.

The rearrangement links TRBV18 to TRBJ2-1; no definite D call. Germline V gives CDR1 KGHSH, CDR2 LQKENI. This CDR3 is 12 amino acids long. V lost 3 bases, J lost 5 bases, and 5 bases lay in between. Written as DNA, the CDR3 is TGTGCCAGCTCACCTGCTAACAATGAGCAGTTCTTC. Protein sequence: CASSPANNEQFF.

This chain links TRBV5-4 with TRBJ1-4; D perhaps matches TRBD1 (5 bases). The CDR3 covers 14 residues. V lost 4 bases to trimming and J lost 3 bases, with 10 bases between them. Germline CDR1 and CDR2: SGHNT and YYREEE (reference sequence). The CDR3 coding sequence is TGTGCCAGCAGCCCTGCGGGGGCTAATGAAAAACTGTTTTTT. Translation gives CASSPAGANEKLFF.

The rearrangement joins TRBV11-2 to TRBJ2-5; a weak D match, TRBD2 (5 bases). Deletions cut 0 bases from V and 3 bases from J, with 11 bases between. This CDR3 comprises 15 residues. CDR1 is SGHAT, CDR2 FQNNGV, per germline. CDR3 bases: TGTGCCAGCAGCTTAGATGGTCTAGCAGAAGAGACCCAGTACTTC. It translates to CASSLDGLAEETQYF.

J is TRBJ1-2 and V is TRBV19, with D possibly TRBD1 on 5 matching bases. V lost 1 base to trimming and J lost 10 bases, with 22 bases between them. The CDR3 is made up of 16 amino acids. CDR1 LNHDA and CDR2 SQIVND come from the germline V gene (reference sequence). CDR3 residues: CASSIGGVRGGDDYTF. The CDR3 coding sequence is TGTGCCAGTAGTATAGGAGGGGTAAGGGGAGGAGATGACTACACCTTC.

As for this clone: Germline and junction disagree at one end, which may indicate a read error. Other DNA sequences in the sample encode the same CDR3. The chain is built from TRBV7-9 and TRBJ1-1, with unresolved D. The CDR3 sequence is 12 residues long. CDR1 and CDR2 from the germline V gene are SEHNR and FQNEAQ (reference sequence). The CDR3 sequence is CASSFARTEAFF. The CDR3 DNA reads as TGTGCCAGCAGCTTCGCCCGGACTGAGGCTTTCTTT.

This chain connects TRBV19 to TRBJ1-5; D might be TRBD1 (6 bases). This CDR3 region has 13 residues. Germline-derived CDR1 and CDR2 are LNHDA and SQIVND (reference sequence). The ends were cut back, 7 bases at V and 4 bases at J, with 11 bases in the middle. The CDR3 region has the DNA TGTGCCAGTATTGGAGACAGGAATCAGCCCCAGCATTTT. Translation: CASIGDRNQPQHF. Together with reference TRBV19 and TRBJ1-5, the CDR3 gives the full variable domain: DGGITQSPKYLFRKEGQNVTLSCEQNLNHDAMYWYRQDPGQGLRLIYYSQIVNDFQKGDIAEGYSVSREKKESFPLTVTSAQKNPTAFYLCASIGDRNQPQHFGDGTRLSIL.

The V call is TRBV5-1, the J call TRBJ2-5; possibly TRBD2 for D (5 bases). The CDR3 totals 16 residues. CDR1 is SGHRS and CDR2 is YFSETQ in the germline V gene. Trimming took off 0 bases at V and 4 bases at J, with 16 bases between the two ends. The CDR3 DNA sequence: TGCGCCAGCAGCTTGGCCCCGGGCGGCGGGCGAGAGACCCAGTACTTC. This codes for CASSLAPGGGRETQYF.

J is TRBJ1-6 and V is TRBV7-2; D is perhaps TRBD1 (5 bases). The CDR3 runs 15 residues. Trimming left V 1 base short and J 7 bases short, with 11 bases between. CDR1 is SGHTA, CDR2 FQGNSA, per germline. The CDR3 spells CASSLGRGYNSPLHF. CDR3 bases: TGTGCCAGCAGCTTAGGGCGGGGGTACAATTCACCCCTCCACTTT.

This rearrangement joins TRBV5-1 to TRBJ2-3, with D perhaps TRBD2 (5 bases). This CDR3 spans 16 amino acids. In germline, CDR1 is SGHRS, CDR2 YFSETQ. Between the trimmed V and J ends, which lost 1 base and 0 bases, there was a span of 12 bases. CDR3 residues: CASSLNAGASTDTQYF. DNA of the CDR3: TGCGCCAGCAGCTTGAATGCGGGCGCTAGCACAGATACGCAGTATTTT.

The rearrangement joins TRBV5-4 to TRBJ2-7, with TRBD1 matching over 7 bases. From germline, CDR1 is SGHNT and CDR2 YYREEE (reference sequence). The CDR3 consists of 14 residues. With 3 bases clipped from V and 3 bases from J, the junction kept 6 bases outside the gene matches. The DNA of the CDR3 is TGTGCCAGCAGCTCGGGACAGTCAATCTACGAGCAGTACTTC. Translated: CASSSGQSIYEQYF. The entire variable domain, with the rest obtained from reference TRBV5-4 and TRBJ2-7, is as follows: ETGVTQSPTHLIKTRGQQVTLRCSSQSGHNTVSWYQQALGQGPQFIFQYYREEENGRGNFPPRFSGLQFPNYSSELNVNALELDDSALYLCASSSGQSIYEQYFGPGTRLTVT.

The chain links TRBV18 to TRBJ2-2; TRBD2 matches 13 bases. The CDR3 is made up of 17 amino acids. The germline CDR1 and CDR2 sequences are KGHSH and LQKENI. V lost 5 bases, J lost 0 bases, and 3 bases stayed unmatched. The CDR3 sequence is CASSGTSGVANTGELFF. In nucleotides, the CDR3 is TGTGCCAGCTCAGGGACTAGCGGGGTCGCGAACACCGGGGAGCTGTTTTTT.

The V call is TRBV9, the J call TRBJ2-4, with TRBD2 matching 8 bases. This CDR3 has 14 amino acids. Looked up from germline, CDR1 is SGDLS and CDR2 is YYNGEE. The ends lost 4 bases at V and 9 bases at J; junction bases unmatched: 9. The CDR3 coding sequence is TGTGCCAGCAGCCCCGGACTAGCAGATGCCATTCAGTACTTC. Amino acid sequence: CASSPGLADAIQYF.

The chain combines TRBV19 with TRBJ1-5; 8 bases map to TRBD1. In germline, CDR1 is LNHDA, CDR2 SQIVND (reference sequence). The CDR3 spans 17 residues. V lost 1 base, J lost 5 bases, and 10 bases stayed unmatched. CDR3 bases: TGTGCCAGTAGTATAGCCTTGCAGGGGGCTACGGATCAGCCCCAGCATTTT. Its translation: CASSIALQGATDQPQHF. The full variable domain, completed using reference TRBV19 and TRBJ1-5, is DGGITQSPKYLFRKEGQNVTLSCEQNLNHDAMYWYRQDPGQGLRLIYYSQIVNDFQKGDIAEGYSVSREKKESFPLTVTSAQKNPTAFYLCASSIALQGATDQPQHFGDGTRLSIL.

V gene TRBV11-2 combines with J gene TRBJ1-6; 7 nucleotides match TRBD1. Germline V CDR1 and CDR2: SGHAT, FQNNGV. There are 14 residues in the CDR3. V shed 4 bases and J 11 bases; nucleotides not matched to a gene: 8. The CDR3 spells CASSSDRVETPLHF. CDR3 sequence (DNA): TGTGCCAGCAGCTCAGACAGGGTCGAGACACCCCTCCACTTT.

The chain has TRBV5-6 and TRBJ1-4; D unresolved. The CDR3 runs to 13 residues. With 0 bases removed from V and 12 bases from J, the gap between germline ends came to 12 bases. Germline-derived CDR1 and CDR2 are SGHDT and YYEEEE. The CDR3 DNA sequence: TGTGCCAGCAGCTTGGCGATTGGGAGGGAACTGTTTTTT. It translates to CASSLAIGRELFF.

The chain employs TRBV18 and TRBJ2-1; 13 bases match TRBD2. J was trimmed by 7 bases and V by 8 bases; bases with no gene match: 5. The CDR3 covers 14 residues. Germline loops: CDR1 KGHSH, CDR2 LQKENI. The chain's CDR3 is CASKTSGGANEQFF. CDR3 coding DNA: TGTGCCAGCAAAACTAGCGGGGGGGCGAATGAGCAGTTCTTC.

The rearrangement uses TRBV9 and TRBJ2-1; no definite D call. The CDR3 consists of 14 residues. From germline, CDR1 is SGDLS and CDR2 YYNGEE. V was trimmed by 0 bases and J by 1 base, leaving 5 bases between them. The CDR3 DNA reads as TGTGCCAGCAGCGTAGGAACATCCTACAATGAGCAGTTCTTC. Its translation: CASSVGTSYNEQFF.

The chain is built from TRBV2 and TRBJ1-1; 7 bases agree with TRBD1. Per germline, CDR1 SNHLY and CDR2 FYNNEI. CDR3 length equals 15 residues. The V segment lost 10 bases and the J segment 0 bases; nucleotides outside the gene matches: 11. DNA for the CDR3: TGTGCCACTAAAGCATCGGGACAGTTGAACACTGAAGCTTTCTTT. It specifies CATKASGQLNTEAFF.

V gene TRBV11-3 combines with J gene TRBJ1-6; 7 nucleotides match TRBD1. The trim removed 7 bases at V and 0 bases at J, leaving 3 bases unmatched. CDR1 SGHNT and CDR2 YENEEA come from the germline V gene. The CDR3 is 15 residues long. The CDR3 loop is CASTQGSSYNSPLHF. The CDR3 DNA reads as TGTGCCAGCACACAGGGGAGCTCCTATAATTCACCCCTCCACTTT. The complete variable domain, with remaining parts taken from reference TRBV11-3 and TRBJ1-6, reads EAGVVQSPRYKIIEKKQPVAFWCNPISGHNTLYWYLQNLGQGPELLIRYENEEAVDDSQLPKDRFSAERLKGVDSTLKIQPAELGDSAVYLCASTQGSSYNSPLHFGNGTRLTVT.

CDR3 loop: CASSIGTGGSYEQYF. In DNA form, the CDR3 reads TGTGCCAGTAGTATTGGGACAGGGGGCTCCTACGAGCAGTACTTC. This rearrangement joins TRBV19 to TRBJ2-7; 11 bases align to TRBD1. Losses at the gene ends were 3 bases for V and 0 bases for J; bases not matched to a gene: 1. The CDR3 extends over 15 amino acids. The germline CDR1 and CDR2 sequences are LNHDA and SQIVND (reference sequence).

In this sample, this clone turned up a few times. The rearrangement uses TRBV7-3 and TRBJ1-1, with D possibly matching TRBD1 (5 bases). Trimming removed 5 bases at V and 1 base at J, with 14 bases between. The CDR3 runs 15 residues. CDR1 and CDR2 from the germline V gene are SGHTA and FQGTGA. For the CDR3, the DNA is TGTGCCAGCAGCCCCTCAGGACAAAGGAACACTGAAGCTTTCTTT. This gives the protein CASSPSGQRNTEAFF.

The rearrangement uses TRBV2 and TRBJ2-1; 9 nucleotides agree with TRBD1. The CDR3 has 12 residues. V shed 5 bases and J 12 bases; nucleotides not matched to a gene: 5. Germline V gives CDR1 SNHLY, CDR2 FYNNEI. The DNA for the CDR3 is TGTGCCAGCAGTACCGGGACAGGGATGCAGTTCTTC. This sequence encodes CASSTGTGMQFF.

The chain employs TRBV25-1 and TRBJ2-3, with 13 positions matching TRBD2. Germline V lookup: CDR1 MGHDK, CDR2 SYGVNS. The CDR3 has 16 residues. J was trimmed by 7 bases and V by 1 base; bases with no gene match: 5. The CDR3 DNA reads as TGTGCCAGCAGTGAATTGGGGACTAGCGGGAAATATACGCAGTATTTT. Translating gives CASSELGTSGKYTQYF.